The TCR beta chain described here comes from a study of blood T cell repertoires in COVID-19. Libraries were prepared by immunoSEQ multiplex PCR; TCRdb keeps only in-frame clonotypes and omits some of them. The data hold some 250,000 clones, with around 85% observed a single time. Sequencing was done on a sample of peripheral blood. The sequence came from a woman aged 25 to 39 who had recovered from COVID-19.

The DNA of the CDR3 is TGTGCCAGCAGGACCACTACAACCTACGAGCAGTACTTC. This sequence encodes CASRTTTTYEQYF. The chain combines TRBV6-5 with TRBJ2-7; D call uncertain. In germline, CDR1 is MNHEY, CDR2 SVGAGI. The CDR3 is made up of 13 amino acids. The V end was cut by 6 bases, the J end by 2 bases, with 11 bases between.